Each of the 13 T cell receptor beta chains below was sequenced from the same sample in a study of blood T cell repertoires in COVID-19. This table comes from immunoSEQ multiplex PCR, and its TCRdb copy is limited to in-frame clones, with some not included. The profile shows fewer than 250,000 clones, roughly four fifths of them singletons. Sequenced sample: peripheral blood. The receptors stem from a woman aged 45-59 years with acute or convalescent COVID-19.

This sequence joins TRBV5-6 and TRBJ1-4; D is perhaps TRBD1 (6 bases). The germline V and J ends were trimmed by 1 base and 7 bases, with 11 bases remaining between them. This CDR3 spans 14 amino acids. Germline V gives CDR1 SGHDT, CDR2 YYEEEE. The CDR3 DNA follows: TGTGCCAGCAGCTTGCGGGGGGCGACTGAAAAACTGTTTTTT. Its protein product is CASSLRGATEKLFF.

This clone was observed a few times. The chain employs TRBV28 and TRBJ2-2, with 10 bases identical to TRBD2. CDR3 length equals 17 residues. Germline V gene data show CDR1 as MDHEN and CDR2 as SYDVKM. V shed 4 bases and J 7 bases; nucleotides not matched to a gene: 12. The CDR3 protein is CASSSRLAGDAGGELFF. The CDR3 DNA is TGTGCCAGCAGTTCCCGTCTAGCGGGAGACGCTGGCGGGGAGCTGTTTTTT. Drawing the rest from reference TRBV28 and TRBJ2-2, the complete variable domain is DVKVTQSSRYLVKRTGEKVFLECVQDMDHENMFWYRQDPGLGLRLIYFSYDVKMKEKGDIPEGYSVSREKKERFSLILESASTNQTSMYLCASSSRLAGDAGGELFFGEGSRLTVL.

CDR3 nucleotide sequence: TGTGCCAGCAGCTTGGGGGCCAGGGGAAACACTGAAGCTTTCTTT. Encoded protein: CASSLGARGNTEAFF. The rearrangement links TRBV7-9 to TRBJ1-1, with D possibly being TRBD1 (6 bases). The ends were cut back, 3 bases at V and 2 bases at J, with 13 bases in the middle. The CDR3 length is 15 residues. Germline lookup yields CDR1 SEHNR and CDR2 FQNEAQ (reference sequence).

The chain has TRBV9 and TRBJ2-3; weak D call: TRBD1 (5 bases). CDR3 size: 14 residues. Germline CDR1 reads SGDLS; CDR2 reads YYNGEE. V dropped 3 bases and J dropped 2 bases, with 10 bases sitting between them. CDR3 amino acids: CASSAVGVTDTQYF. In DNA, the CDR3 is TGTGCCAGCAGCGCTGTAGGGGTCACAGATACGCAGTATTTT.

This chain uses TRBV5-1 with TRBJ1-5; 10 bases fit TRBD1. The trim removed 4 bases at V and 6 bases at J, leaving 19 bases unmatched. CDR1 and CDR2 from the germline V gene are SGHRS and YFSETQ. The CDR3 covers 19 residues. The CDR3 DNA follows: TGCGCCAGCAGCCCCGGAAGCCTAACCGGGACAGGGGTGGGTCAGCCCCAGCATTTT. Residues: CASSPGSLTGTGVGQPQHF.

This clone was detected only once. CDR3 loop: CASSTTGTYEQYF. The CDR3 bases are TGTGCCAGTAGTACCACAGGGACCTACGAGCAGTACTTC. V and J are TRBV19 and TRBJ2-7, with D perhaps matching TRBD1 (6 bases). Per the germline V gene, CDR1 is LNHDA and CDR2 is SQIVND (reference sequence). Trimming left V 4 bases short and J 2 bases short, with 9 bases between. This CDR3 is built from 13 residues.

The rearrangement uses TRBV6-2 or TRBV6-3 and TRBJ1-2; D gene unclear. The V end was cut by 5 bases, the J end by 4 bases, with 8 bases between. This CDR3 is 12 amino acids long. CDR1 is MNHEY and CDR2 is SVGEGT in the germline V gene. DNA of the CDR3: TGTGCCAGCAGTCGCGTTAGCTATGGCTACACCTTC. Protein: CASSRVSYGYTF.

The genes are TRBV4-3 and TRBJ2-7, with TRBD1 matching over 8 bases. There are 16 residues in the CDR3. Germline V CDR1 and CDR2: LGHNA, YSLEER. After removal of 3 bases from V and 2 bases from J, the junction contained 9 bases not matched to a gene. This chain's CDR3 is CASSQRAGQGAYEQYF. In nucleotides, the CDR3 is TGCGCCAGCAGCCAGCGGGCCGGACAGGGTGCCTACGAGCAGTACTTC.

V gene TRBV15 combines with J gene TRBJ1-5; D may be TRBD1 (5 bases). V was clipped by 4 bases and J by 0 bases, with 7 bases between them. This CDR3 contains 14 residues. Germline assignment: CDR1 LNHNV and CDR2 YYDKDF (reference sequence). The CDR3 reads CATSTGVSNQPQHF. For the CDR3, the DNA is TGTGCCACCAGCACGGGGGTTAGCAATCAGCCCCAGCATTTT.

The chain combines TRBV24-1 with TRBJ2-1; D remains unclear. Per the germline V gene, CDR1 is KGHDR and CDR2 is SFDVKD. This CDR3 contains 16 residues. The V and J ends lost 3 bases and 6 bases respectively, with 17 bases between them. CDR3 in amino acids: CATSDPQVPAGNEQFF. The CDR3 DNA reads TGTGCCACCAGTGATCCTCAGGTGCCCGCCGGCAATGAGCAGTTCTTC.

The J gene is TRBJ1-1, the V gene TRBV5-6; possibly TRBD1 for D (6 bases). Germline values: CDR1 SGHDT, CDR2 YYEEEE. The ends were cut back, 0 bases at V and 4 bases at J, with 10 bases in the middle. This CDR3 contains 14 residues. CDR3 DNA: TGTGCCAGCAGCTTGGGTGGGGGCGTCACTGAAGCTTTCTTT. Translating gives CASSLGGGVTEAFF.

The chain couples TRBV19 to TRBJ1-1; 7 bases map to TRBD1. The V gene end was trimmed by 5 bases and the J gene end by 5 bases; junction bases not matched to a gene: 20. The CDR3 loop spans 18 amino acids. Germline V gene sequence: CDR1 LNHDA, CDR2 SQIVND (reference sequence). The CDR3 bases are TGTGCCAGTAGTTTCCCGGGCAGGGGGAACGCTGCGGGGACTGAAGCTTTCTTT. Encoded protein: CASSFPGRGNAAGTEAFF. The complete variable domain, with remaining parts taken from reference TRBV19 and TRBJ1-1, reads DGGITQSPKYLFRKEGQNVTLSCEQNLNHDAMYWYRQDPGQGLRLIYYSQIVNDFQKGDIAEGYSVSREKKESFPLTVTSAQKNPTAFYLCASSFPGRGNAAGTEAFFGQGTRLTVV.

The chain joins TRBV2 to TRBJ1-4; D unresolved. In germline, CDR1 is SNHLY, CDR2 FYNNEI. This CDR3 has 11 residues. V was trimmed by 6 bases and J by 7 bases, leaving 6 bases between them. The chain's CDR3 is CASSQIEKLFF. Here the CDR3 DNA reads TGTGCCAGCAGCCAGATTGAAAAACTGTTTTTT. The whole variable domain, remainder taken from reference TRBV2 and TRBJ1-4, is EPEVTQTPSHQVTQMGQEVILRCVPISNHLYFYWYRQILGQKVEFLVSFYNNEISEKSEIFDDQFSVERPDGSNFTLKIRSTKLEDSAMYFCASSQIEKLFFGSGTQLSVL.